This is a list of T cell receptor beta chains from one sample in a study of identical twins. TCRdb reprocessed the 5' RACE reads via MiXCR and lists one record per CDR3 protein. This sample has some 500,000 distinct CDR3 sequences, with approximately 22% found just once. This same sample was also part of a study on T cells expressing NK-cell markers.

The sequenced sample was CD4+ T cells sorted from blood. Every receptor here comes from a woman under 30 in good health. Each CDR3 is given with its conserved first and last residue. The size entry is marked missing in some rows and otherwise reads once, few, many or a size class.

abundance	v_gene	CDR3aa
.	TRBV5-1	CASSLGIGRSSYEQYF
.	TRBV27	CASSLKPGTGGRETQYF
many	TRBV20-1	CSAARPGMNTEAFF
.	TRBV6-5	CASSYIQRDMGGYTF
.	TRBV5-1	CASSLEGTGQVYGYTF
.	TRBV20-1	CSANRQGLETQYF
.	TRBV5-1	CASSLTATQETQYF
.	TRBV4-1	CASSQGPDLATAQDEQYF
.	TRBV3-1	CASSQGGVGEAFF
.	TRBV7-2	CASSPGGGRQETQYF
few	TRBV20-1	CSASFRGEQYF
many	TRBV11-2	CASSYRDSSYEQYF
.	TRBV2	CASSVETGRGEQFF
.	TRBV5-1	CASSVPGTGELFF
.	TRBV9	CASSVAPSGANVLTF
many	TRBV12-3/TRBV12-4	CASSFGNQPQHF
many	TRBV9	CASSVEGINEKLFF
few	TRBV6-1	CASSPGQGAPGVLYEQFF
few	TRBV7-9	CASSRTSAAYNEQFF
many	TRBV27	CASSLEGLYTQPQHF
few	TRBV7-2	CASSLNRGHQETQYF
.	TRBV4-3	CASSQGGSSGRNNEQFF
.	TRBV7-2	CASSLDPGNYEQYF
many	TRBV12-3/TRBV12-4	CASSSGQGRVFVDTQYF
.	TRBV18	CASSPGLVAGENTEAFF
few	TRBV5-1	CASSPLPGAGNEQFF
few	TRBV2	CASSIRTRGYEQYF
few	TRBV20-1	CSASPGRELSEQYF
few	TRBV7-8	CASSNPREAFF
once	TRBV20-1	CSAEGANTEAFF
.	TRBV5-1	CASSFGMTGTGELFF
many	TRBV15	CATSPEASGGEDTQYF
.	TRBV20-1	CSSKRSQETQYF
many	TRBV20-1	CSASVTGVGETQYF
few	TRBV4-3	CASSRGLAGLGTQYF
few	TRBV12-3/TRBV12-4	CASSLDSGGAWETQYF
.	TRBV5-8	CASSLVAVETQYF
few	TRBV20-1	CSASFRGTAYNSPLHF
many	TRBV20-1	CSASSSAYGEQYF
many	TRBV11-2	CASSERRMPNYGYTF
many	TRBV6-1	CASRPKLDSTYYEQYF
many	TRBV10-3	CAVGYQPQHF
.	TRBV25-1	CATRDSNIETQYF
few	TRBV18	CASSPNRGETQYF
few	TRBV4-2	CASSQPQGLAGGLKFF
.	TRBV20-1	CSARASRGTEAFF
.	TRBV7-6	CASTRLGLGGVETQYF
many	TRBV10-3	CAISEGSEQETQYF
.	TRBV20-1	CSARSRWGGYYGYTF
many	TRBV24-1	CATSDSMNEQFF
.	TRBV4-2	CASSQGAQEFEQFF
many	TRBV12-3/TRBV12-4	CASSFFRSADTQYF
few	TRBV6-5	CASSLGHPRDTQYF
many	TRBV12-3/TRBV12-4	CASSPLATDTQYF
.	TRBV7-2	CASSTHGRGSEQFF
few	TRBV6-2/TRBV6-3	CACQGDFLNEQFF
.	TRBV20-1	CSAETMFRDRGLQETQYF
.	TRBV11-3	CASRDREKQFF
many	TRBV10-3	CASAQSSYEQYF
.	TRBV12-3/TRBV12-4	CASKDREGGFLETQYF